This passage covers 21 T cell receptor beta chains from one sample sequenced in a study of cytotoxic CD8 clonotypes in ibrutinib-treated CLL (dated by TCRdb to the early 2020s). Interpreted using the paper, the time point label stands for: 20 to 30 months on ibrutinib. Library preparation employed the immunoSEQ multiplex PCR assay. The table comes from immuneACCESS by way of TCRdb, which keeps in-frame sequences with V and J called. Part of the clones is missing from these tables; in studies checked, under half for an unresolved V gene and the rest for unknown reasons. The sample profile shows approximately 150,000 clones; about 80% of them were found once. The leading ten clones occupy over 4.5% of the sample. Specimen: PBMCs, collected after 24 months of ibrutinib treatment. The receptors were sampled from a human donor with chronic lymphocytic leukemia.

This clone has just a few counts. V is TRBV19 and J is TRBJ2-7; TRBD2 might be the D (6 bases). There are 13 residues in the CDR3. V was trimmed by 9 bases and J by 8 bases, leaving 20 bases between them. The V gene's germline CDR1 is LNHDA and CDR2 SQIVND (reference sequence). The CDR3 is CARDRGRGSQQYF. CDR3 DNA: TGTGCCAGAGACCGGGGACGGGGGTCTCAGCAGTACTTC.

The chain joins TRBV15 to TRBJ1-3; D call uncertain. In germline, CDR1 is LNHNV, CDR2 YYDKDF (reference sequence). V dropped 8 bases and J dropped 0 bases, with 11 bases sitting between them. This CDR3 region has 14 residues. CDR3 sequence: CATHSLYSGNTIYF. The CDR3 DNA sequence: TGTGCCACCCATTCCCTTTACTCTGGAAACACCATATATTTT.

The gene calls are TRBV2 and TRBJ1-1; perhaps TRBD1 as D (6 bases). Trimming pared 4 bases from V and 0 bases from J, leaving 12 bases between. The CDR3 is 15 amino acids. Looked up from germline, CDR1 is SNHLY and CDR2 is FYNNEI. Here the CDR3 reads CASSGLTGLNTEAFF. For the CDR3, the DNA is TGTGCCAGCAGTGGATTAACAGGGTTGAACACTGAAGCTTTCTTT.

The chain carries TRBV15 and TRBJ1-5; perhaps TRBD1 as D (6 bases). Germline-derived CDR1 and CDR2 are LNHNV and YYDKDF (reference sequence). This CDR3 contains 15 residues. The V end was cut by 3 bases, the J end by 7 bases, with 16 bases between. This CDR3 is CATSRGGQRTQPQHF. The CDR3 DNA follows: TGTGCCACCAGCAGGGGGGGCCAACGTACCCAGCCCCAGCATTTT.

The V gene is TRBV6-5, the J gene TRBJ2-1; 9 bases are shared with TRBD1. The germline V gene encodes CDR1 MNHEY and CDR2 SVGAGI. CDR3 size: 15 residues. V gave up 5 bases and J gave up 1 base; unmatched junction bases: 3. The CDR3 is CASSPDRGSYNEQFF. The CDR3 coding sequence is TGTGCCAGCAGTCCCGACAGGGGGTCCTACAATGAGCAGTTCTTC.

The V and J genes are TRBV6-5 and TRBJ2-1; TRBD2 matches at 11 bases. After removal of 3 bases from V and 6 bases from J, the junction contained 7 bases not matched to a gene. The germline CDR1 and CDR2 sequences are MNHEY and SVGAGI. The CDR3 loop spans 16 amino acids. The CDR3 here is CASSYPASGGFNEQFF. The CDR3 nucleotides are TGTGCCAGCAGTTATCCTGCTAGCGGGGGGTTCAATGAGCAGTTCTTC.

The genes are TRBV15 and TRBJ2-5; 9 positions agree with TRBD2. The CDR3 totals 15 residues. J was trimmed by 5 bases and V by 6 bases; bases with no gene match: 10. Germline lookup yields CDR1 LNHNV and CDR2 YYDKDF (reference sequence). The CDR3 region has the DNA TGTGCCACCAGAGGCCTAGCGGGGAGGGGGGAGACCCAGTACTTC. It encodes CATRGLAGRGETQYF.

The chain has TRBV30 and TRBJ1-5, with D unclear. The V and J ends lost 3 bases and 7 bases respectively, with 16 bases between them. The germline V gene encodes CDR1 GTSNPN and CDR2 SVGIG (reference sequence). The CDR3 has 14 residues. The CDR3: CAWRGPLPGQPQHF. Here the CDR3 DNA reads TGTGCCTGGAGGGGTCCGCTCCCTGGCCAGCCCCAGCATTTT.

This sequence joins TRBV18 and TRBJ2-6; D ambiguous. There are 15 residues in the CDR3. The V gene lost 5 bases and the J gene lost 0 bases, with 8 bases spanning the gap. Per germline, CDR1 KGHSH and CDR2 LQKENI. The CDR3 spells CASSVTDSGANVLTF. The CDR3, as DNA: TGTGCCAGCTCAGTCACGGACTCTGGGGCCAACGTCCTGACTTTC.

The chain carries TRBV5-6 and TRBJ1-5; TRBD1 is a possible D gene (5 bases). Germline values: CDR1 SGHDT, CDR2 YYEEEE. The V gene lost 0 bases and the J gene lost 0 bases, with 7 bases spanning the gap. The CDR3 is 15 amino acids. The DNA for the CDR3 is TGTGCCAGCAGCTTGGCTGGACATAGCAATCAGCCCCAGCATTTT. Its translation is CASSLAGHSNQPQHF.

The chain joins TRBV6-6 to TRBJ2-2; 9 bases agree with TRBD1. Trimming took 1 base from V and 8 from J; bases not matched to a gene: 8. This CDR3 region has 16 residues. The germline gives CDR1 MNHNY, CDR2 SVGAGI (reference sequence). Written as DNA, the CDR3 is TGTGCCAGCAGTTACTTCGGACAGGGGTTGATTGGGGAGCTGTTTTTT. Its translation: CASSYFGQGLIGELFF.

The sample holds a few counts of this clone. In DNA, the CDR3 is TGTGCCAGCAGTACTCAACACTACGAGCAGTACTTC. Its translation: CASSTQHYEQYF. The genes are TRBV6-6 and TRBJ2-7; unclear D gene. Per the germline V gene, CDR1 is MNHNY and CDR2 is SVGAGI (reference sequence). The CDR3 is 12 amino acids. The germline V and J ends were trimmed by 5 bases and 3 bases, with 8 bases remaining between them.

The chain has TRBV7-9 and TRBJ1-1; D unresolved. This CDR3 is 15 amino acids long. With 7 bases removed from V and 0 bases from J, the gap between germline ends came to 15 bases. The germline V gene encodes CDR1 SEHNR and CDR2 FQNEAQ (reference sequence). CDR3 sequence reads: CASNPPGKMNTEAFF. CDR3 nucleotide sequence: TGTGCCAGCAACCCCCCGGGAAAGATGAACACTGAAGCTTTCTTT.

The genes are TRBV5-1 and TRBJ2-7; 9 bases agree with TRBD2. Germline loops: CDR1 SGHRS, CDR2 YFSETQ. The CDR3 contains 15 residues. Unmatched junction bases numbered 9, after V lost 4 bases and J lost 4 bases. The CDR3 coding sequence is TGCGCCAGCAGCCCCGGAGCGGGAGGCTGGTACGAGCAGTACTTC. This translates into CASSPGAGGWYEQYF.

The chain combines TRBV7-9 with TRBJ1-1; no clear D gene. This CDR3 contains 15 residues. The germline V gene has CDR1 SEHNR and CDR2 FQNEAQ (reference sequence). Deletions cut 2 bases from V and 0 bases from J, with 10 bases between. The CDR3 DNA reads as TGTGCCAGCAGCTTAATGGCAGGCATGAACACTGAAGCTTTCTTT. Its protein is CASSLMAGMNTEAFF.

The gene calls are TRBV6-5 and TRBJ1-3; D remains unclear. With 4 bases removed from V and 8 bases from J, the gap between germline ends came to 9 bases. CDR3 length: 12 residues. CDR1 is MNHEY, CDR2 SVGAGI, per germline. CDR3 in amino acids: CASSSPQDTIYF. CDR3 sequence (DNA): TGTGCCAGCAGTTCCCCCCAAGACACCATATATTTT.

The genes are TRBV9 and TRBJ2-1, with D tentatively TRBD1 (6 bases). The CDR3 is made up of 14 amino acids. Germline CDR1 and CDR2: SGDLS and YYNGEE. Trimming took 3 bases from V and 10 from J, leaving 17 bases between them. The CDR3 sequence is CASSEGTSLTEQFF. As DNA, the CDR3 is TGTGCCAGCAGCGAGGGGACATCCCTTACAGAGCAGTTCTTC.

This chain connects TRBV6-4 to TRBJ1-4, with D perhaps TRBD1 (5 bases). From germline, CDR1 is MRHNA and CDR2 SNTAGT. The CDR3 totals 13 residues. Deletions cut 6 bases from V and 3 bases from J, with 8 bases between. CDR3 bases: TGTGCCAGCAGCGGGGCGGCTAATGAAAAACTGTTTTTT. Its translation: CASSGAANEKLFF.

The V gene is TRBV9, the J gene TRBJ1-3; unclear D gene. CDR1 SGDLS and CDR2 YYNGEE come from the germline V gene. V lost 4 bases and J 0 bases, leaving 14 bases between the germline ends. The CDR3 has 16 residues. CDR3 sequence (DNA): TGTGCCAGCAGCTTTCGGACGGATTACTCTGGAAACACCATATATTTT. Amino acids: CASSFRTDYSGNTIYF.

This clone was counted a single time. The chain combines TRBV11-2 with TRBJ2-3; TRBD1 might be the D (5 bases). CDR3 length: 13 amino acids. Trimming took off 2 bases at V and 7 bases at J, with 10 bases between the two ends. Germline V lookup: CDR1 SGHAT, CDR2 FQNNGV. The CDR3 reads CASSLSRDNTQYF. The CDR3 DNA is TGTGCCAGCAGCTTATCCAGGGATAATACGCAGTATTTT.

V gene TRBV6-5 combines with J gene TRBJ1-4, with a weak D call TRBD1 (6 bases). Per the germline V gene, CDR1 is MNHEY and CDR2 is SVGAGI. V shed 0 bases and J shed 7 bases, with 12 bases lying between them. The CDR3 runs to 15 residues. The CDR3 spells CASSYSRGQGEKLFF. The CDR3 DNA reads as TGTGCCAGCAGTTACTCCAGGGGCCAGGGTGAAAAACTGTTTTTT.